This T cell receptor (beta chain) appears in the sequencing data of a study of spatial heterogeneity in lung cancer. Across the whole study: Each distinct TCR and UMI combination averaged more than ten appearances in raw reads.

Time point defined: sample taken at primary tumor resection. Sequencing of whole RNA from tumor, nontumor lung or frozen PBMC involved no sorting. The approximately 72 donors had untreated early-stage non-small cell lung cancer. Comment on this clonotype: Its antigen is not known. One end of the junction fails to match germline, which may point to a read error.

MiXCR, run by TCRdb on the 5' RACE reads, gives a single entry per CDR3 protein. The sample lists some 100,000 distinct CDR3 sequences; about 12% were seen once. Findings and caveats of the study: Tumor TCRs that were ubiquitous and expanded showed up in blood more at resection than follow-up.

This CDR3 is built from 14 residues. CDR1 and CDR2 (germline): SGHAT, FQDESV (reference sequence). The chain carries TRBV11-1 and TRBJ2-6; D ambiguous. The origin of this receptor is a male donor with early-stage non-small cell lung cancer. The starting material was PBMCs, obtained at surgery. DNA of the CDR3: TGTGCCAGCAGCCAAACCTCTGGGGTCAACGTCCTGACTTTC. It encodes CASSQTSGVNVLTF. The full variable domain, its missing parts supplied by reference TRBV11-1 and TRBJ2-6, is EAEVAQSPRYKITEKSQAVAFWCDPISGHATLYWYRQILGQGPELLVQFQDESVVDDSQLPKDRFSAERLKGVDSTLKIQPAELGDSAMYLCASSQTSGVNVLTFGAGSRLTVL.